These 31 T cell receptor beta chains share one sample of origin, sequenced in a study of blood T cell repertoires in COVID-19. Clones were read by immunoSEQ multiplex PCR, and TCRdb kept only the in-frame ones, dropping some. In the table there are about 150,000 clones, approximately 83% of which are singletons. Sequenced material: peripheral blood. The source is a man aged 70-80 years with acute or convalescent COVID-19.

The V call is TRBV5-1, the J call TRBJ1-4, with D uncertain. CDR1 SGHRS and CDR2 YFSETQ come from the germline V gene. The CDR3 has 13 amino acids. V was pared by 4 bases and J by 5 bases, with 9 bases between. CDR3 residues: CASSPSLNEKLFF. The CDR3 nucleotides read TGCGCCAGCAGCCCTAGCTTGAATGAAAAACTGTTTTTT.

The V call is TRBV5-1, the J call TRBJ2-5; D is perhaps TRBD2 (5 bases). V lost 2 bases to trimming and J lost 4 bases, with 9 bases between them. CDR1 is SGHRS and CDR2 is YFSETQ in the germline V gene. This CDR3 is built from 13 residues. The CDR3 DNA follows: TGCGCCAGCAGCTTTTCTAGCTCAGAGACCCAGTACTTC. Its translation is CASSFSSSETQYF. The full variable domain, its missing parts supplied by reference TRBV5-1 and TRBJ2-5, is KAGVTQTPRYLIKTRGQQVTLSCSPISGHRSVSWYQQTPGQGLQFLFEYFSETQRNKGNFPGRFSGRQFSNSRSEMNVSTLELGDSALYLCASSFSSSETQYFGPGTRLLVL.

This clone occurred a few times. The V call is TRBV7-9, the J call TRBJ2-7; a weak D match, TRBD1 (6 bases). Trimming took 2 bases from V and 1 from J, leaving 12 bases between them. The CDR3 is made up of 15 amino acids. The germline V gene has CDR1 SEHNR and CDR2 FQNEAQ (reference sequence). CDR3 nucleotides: TGTGCCAGCAGCTTAATATCAGGGGCTTCCTACGAGCAGTACTTC. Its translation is CASSLISGASYEQYF. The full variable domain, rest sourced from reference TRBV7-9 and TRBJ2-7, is DTGVSQNPRHKITKRGQNVTFRCDPISEHNRLYWYRQTLGQGPEFLTYFQNEAQLEKSRLLSDRFSAERPKGSFSTLEIQRTEQGDSAMYLCASSLISGASYEQYFGPGTRLTVT.

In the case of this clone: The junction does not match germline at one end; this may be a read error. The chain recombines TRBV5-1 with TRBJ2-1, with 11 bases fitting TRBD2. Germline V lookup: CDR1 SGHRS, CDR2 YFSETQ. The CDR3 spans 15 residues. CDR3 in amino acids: CTSSQTSGINNEQFF. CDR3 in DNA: TGCACCAGCAGCCAGACTAGCGGGATCAACAATGAGCAGTTCTTC.

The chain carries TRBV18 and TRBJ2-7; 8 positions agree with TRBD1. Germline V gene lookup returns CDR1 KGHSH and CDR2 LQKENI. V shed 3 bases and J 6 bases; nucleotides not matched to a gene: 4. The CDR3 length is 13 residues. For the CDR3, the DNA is TGTGCCAGCTCACCGGACAGGGATCGCGAGCAGTACTTC. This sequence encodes CASSPDRDREQYF. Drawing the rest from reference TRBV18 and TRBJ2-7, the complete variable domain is NAGVMQNPRHLVRRRGQEARLRCSPMKGHSHVYWYRQLPEEGLKFMVYLQKENIIDESGMPKERFSAEFPKEGPSILRIQQVVRGDSAAYFCASSPDRDREQYFGPGTRLTVT.

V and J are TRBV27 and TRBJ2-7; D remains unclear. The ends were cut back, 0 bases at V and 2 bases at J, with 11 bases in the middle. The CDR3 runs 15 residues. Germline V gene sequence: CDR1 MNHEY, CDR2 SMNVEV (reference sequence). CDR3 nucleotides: TGTGCCAGCAGTTTATCGAGAGGTCAGACCTACGAGCAGTACTTC. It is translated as CASSLSRGQTYEQYF.

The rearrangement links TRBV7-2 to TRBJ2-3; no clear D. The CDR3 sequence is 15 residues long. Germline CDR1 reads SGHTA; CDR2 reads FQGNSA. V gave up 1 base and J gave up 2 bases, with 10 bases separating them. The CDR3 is CASSLGRPITDTQYF. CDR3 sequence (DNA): TGTGCCAGCAGCTTAGGGAGACCTATCACAGATACGCAGTATTTT.

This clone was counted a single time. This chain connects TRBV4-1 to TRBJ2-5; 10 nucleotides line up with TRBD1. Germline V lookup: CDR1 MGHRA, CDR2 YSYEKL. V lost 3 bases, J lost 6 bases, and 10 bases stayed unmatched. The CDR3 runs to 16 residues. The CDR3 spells CASSQAGTGVLKTQYF. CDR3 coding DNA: TGCGCCAGCAGCCAGGCCGGGACAGGGGTTTTAAAGACCCAGTACTTC.

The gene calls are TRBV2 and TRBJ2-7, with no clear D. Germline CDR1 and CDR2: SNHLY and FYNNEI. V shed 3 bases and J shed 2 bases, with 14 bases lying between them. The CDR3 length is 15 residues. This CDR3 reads CASSDRNDKTYEQYF. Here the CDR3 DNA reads TGTGCCAGCAGTGACCGGAATGACAAGACCTACGAGCAGTACTTC.

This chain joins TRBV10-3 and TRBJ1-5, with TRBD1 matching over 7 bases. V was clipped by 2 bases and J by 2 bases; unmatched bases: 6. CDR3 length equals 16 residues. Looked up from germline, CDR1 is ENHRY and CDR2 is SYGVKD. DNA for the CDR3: TGTGCCATCAGTGAGGGTCCCGGGACAGGCAATCAGCCCCAGCATTTT. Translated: CAISEGPGTGNQPQHF.

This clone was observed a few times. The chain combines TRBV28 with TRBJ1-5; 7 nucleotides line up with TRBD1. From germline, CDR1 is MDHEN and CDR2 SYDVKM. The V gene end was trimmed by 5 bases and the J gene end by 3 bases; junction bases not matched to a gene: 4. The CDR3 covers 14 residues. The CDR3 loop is CASSTGQYNQPQHF. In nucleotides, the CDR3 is TGTGCCAGCAGTACGGGACAGTACAATCAGCCCCAGCATTTT.

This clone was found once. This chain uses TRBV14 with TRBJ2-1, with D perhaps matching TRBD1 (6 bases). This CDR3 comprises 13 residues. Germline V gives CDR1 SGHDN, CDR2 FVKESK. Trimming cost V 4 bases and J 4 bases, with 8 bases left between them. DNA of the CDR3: TGTGCCAGCAGCCGTGACAGGTACAATGAGCAGTTCTTC. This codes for CASSRDRYNEQFF.

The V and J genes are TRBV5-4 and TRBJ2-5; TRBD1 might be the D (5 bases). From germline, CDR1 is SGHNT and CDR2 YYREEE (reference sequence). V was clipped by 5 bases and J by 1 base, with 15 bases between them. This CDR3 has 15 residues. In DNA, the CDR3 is TGTGCCAGCAGAACCGACAGTAGGAGCCAAGAGACCCAGTACTTC. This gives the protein CASRTDSRSQETQYF.

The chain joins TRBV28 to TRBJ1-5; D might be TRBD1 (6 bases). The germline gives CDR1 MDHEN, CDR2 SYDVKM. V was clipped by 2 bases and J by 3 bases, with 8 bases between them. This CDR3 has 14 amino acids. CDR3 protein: CASSLGTLNQPQHF. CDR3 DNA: TGTGCCAGCAGTTTAGGGACACTCAATCAGCCCCAGCATTTT.

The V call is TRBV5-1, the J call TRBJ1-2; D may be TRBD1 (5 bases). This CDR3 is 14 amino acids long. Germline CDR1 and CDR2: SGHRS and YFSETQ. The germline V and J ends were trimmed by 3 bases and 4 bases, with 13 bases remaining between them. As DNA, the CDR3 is TGCGCCAGCAGCTGGACCACAGGAATCTATGGCTACACCTTC. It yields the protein CASSWTTGIYGYTF.

The CDR3 is CASSHGSEVAFF. CDR3 in DNA: TGTGCCAGCAGCCACGGGAGCGAGGTAGCTTTCTTT. This chain uses TRBV3-1 (or the pseudogene TRBV3-2) with TRBJ1-1, with D hard to call. The ends were cut back, 3 bases at V and 10 bases at J, with 12 bases in the middle. The CDR3 sequence is 12 residues long. CDR1 is LGHDT and CDR2 is YNNKEL in the germline V gene (reference sequence).

The CDR3 here is CASSQDLHFLGTSGRDNEQFF. CDR3 nucleotide sequence: TGTGCCAGCAGCCAAGATTTGCACTTCCTCGGGACTAGCGGGAGGGACAATGAGCAGTTCTTC. The chain carries TRBV3-1 (or the pseudogene TRBV3-2) and TRBJ2-1; 16 nucleotides line up with TRBD2. The CDR3 length is 21 residues. Trimming took 0 bases from V and 5 from J; bases not matched to a gene: 13. Germline V gene lookup returns CDR1 LGHDT and CDR2 YNNKEL (reference sequence).

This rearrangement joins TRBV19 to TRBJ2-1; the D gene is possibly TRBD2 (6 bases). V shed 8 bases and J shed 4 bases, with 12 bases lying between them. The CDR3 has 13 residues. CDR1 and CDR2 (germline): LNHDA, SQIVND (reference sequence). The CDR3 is CASGGTFYNEQFF. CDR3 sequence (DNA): TGTGCCAGTGGGGGGACTTTTTACAATGAGCAGTTCTTC.

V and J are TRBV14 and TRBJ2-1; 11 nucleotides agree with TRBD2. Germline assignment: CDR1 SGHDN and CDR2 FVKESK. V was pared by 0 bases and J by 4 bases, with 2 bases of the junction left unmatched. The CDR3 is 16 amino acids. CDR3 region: CASSQEGLAVYNEQFF. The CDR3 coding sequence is TGTGCCAGCAGCCAAGAGGGACTAGCGGTGTACAATGAGCAGTTCTTC.

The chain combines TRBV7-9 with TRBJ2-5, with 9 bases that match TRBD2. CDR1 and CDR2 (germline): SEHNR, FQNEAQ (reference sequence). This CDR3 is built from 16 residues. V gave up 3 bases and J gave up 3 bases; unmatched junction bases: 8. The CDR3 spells CASSLEGASGEETQYF. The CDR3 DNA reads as TGTGCCAGCAGCTTGGAGGGAGCTAGCGGGGAAGAGACCCAGTACTTC.

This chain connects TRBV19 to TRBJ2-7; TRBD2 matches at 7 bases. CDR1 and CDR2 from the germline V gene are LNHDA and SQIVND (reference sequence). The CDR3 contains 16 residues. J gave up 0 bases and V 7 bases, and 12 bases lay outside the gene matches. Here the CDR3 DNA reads TGTGCCAGTACCTCCGCGGGGGACTCGGCCTCCTACGAGCAGTACTTC. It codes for CASTSAGDSASYEQYF.

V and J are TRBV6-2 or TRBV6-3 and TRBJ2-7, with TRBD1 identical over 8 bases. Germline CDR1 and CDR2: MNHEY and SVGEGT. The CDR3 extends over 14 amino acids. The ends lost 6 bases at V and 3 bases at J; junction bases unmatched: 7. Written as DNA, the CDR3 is TGTGCCAGCAGCCGGACAGGGCTAGGCTACGAGCAGTACTTC. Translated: CASSRTGLGYEQYF.

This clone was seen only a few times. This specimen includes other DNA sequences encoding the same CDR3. The CDR3 DNA reads as TGTGCCAGCAGCGTAGCTAGCGGCTCCTACGAGCAGTACTTC. It encodes CASSVASGSYEQYF. This rearrangement joins TRBV9 to TRBJ2-7, with TRBD2 matching over 7 bases. The length of the CDR3 is 14 residues. Per the germline V gene, CDR1 is SGDLS and CDR2 is YYNGEE. Trimming removed 0 bases from V and 0 bases from J; junction bases left unmatched: 0.

CDR3 DNA: TGTGCCAGTAGCGAGGGACTAGCTAACACAGATACGCAGTATTTT. Translation gives CASSEGLANTDTQYF. The V gene is TRBV19, the J gene TRBJ2-3; 9 nucleotides match TRBD2. CDR1 is LNHDA, CDR2 SQIVND, per germline (reference sequence). The trim removed 6 bases at V and 2 bases at J, leaving 6 bases unmatched. This CDR3 contains 15 residues. Variable domain in full (rest from reference TRBV19 and TRBJ2-3): DGGITQSPKYLFRKEGQNVTLSCEQNLNHDAMYWYRQDPGQGLRLIYYSQIVNDFQKGDIAEGYSVSREKKESFPLTVTSAQKNPTAFYLCASSEGLANTDTQYFGPGTRLTVL.

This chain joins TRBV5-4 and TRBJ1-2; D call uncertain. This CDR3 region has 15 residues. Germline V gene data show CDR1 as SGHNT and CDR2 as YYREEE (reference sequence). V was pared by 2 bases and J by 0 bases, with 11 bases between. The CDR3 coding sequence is TGTGCCAGCAGCTTTGAGGGAAATACTAACTATGGCTACACCTTC. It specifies CASSFEGNTNYGYTF.

The CDR3 loop is CASSFSANTEAFF. The CDR3 nucleotides are TGTGCCAGCAGTTTCAGCGCGAACACTGAAGCTTTCTTT. V gene TRBV9 combines with J gene TRBJ1-1, with D hard to call. Germline values: CDR1 SGDLS, CDR2 YYNGEE. V was shortened by 5 bases and J by 1 base, with 9 bases between the two germline ends. The CDR3 runs to 13 residues.

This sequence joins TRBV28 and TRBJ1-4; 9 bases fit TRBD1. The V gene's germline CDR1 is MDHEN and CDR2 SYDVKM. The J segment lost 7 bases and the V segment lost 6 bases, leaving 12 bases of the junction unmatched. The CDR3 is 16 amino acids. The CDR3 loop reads CASREAGQGNGEKLFF. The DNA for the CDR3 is TGTGCCAGCAGGGAAGCGGGACAGGGTAACGGTGAAAAACTGTTTTTT.

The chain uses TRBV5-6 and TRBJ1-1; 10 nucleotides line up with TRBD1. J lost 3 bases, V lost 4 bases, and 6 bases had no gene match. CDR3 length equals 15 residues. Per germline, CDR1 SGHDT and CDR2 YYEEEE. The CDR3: CASSPDRGRHTEAFF. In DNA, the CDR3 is TGTGCCAGCAGCCCGGACAGGGGGAGGCACACTGAAGCTTTCTTT.

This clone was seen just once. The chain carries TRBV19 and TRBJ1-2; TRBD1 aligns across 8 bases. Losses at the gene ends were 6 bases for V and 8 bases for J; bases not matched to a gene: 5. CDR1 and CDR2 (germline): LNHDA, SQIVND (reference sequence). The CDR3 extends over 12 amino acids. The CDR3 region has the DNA TGTGCCAGTAGGGGCAGGGGGCAGGGCTACACCTTC. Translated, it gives CASRGRGQGYTF.

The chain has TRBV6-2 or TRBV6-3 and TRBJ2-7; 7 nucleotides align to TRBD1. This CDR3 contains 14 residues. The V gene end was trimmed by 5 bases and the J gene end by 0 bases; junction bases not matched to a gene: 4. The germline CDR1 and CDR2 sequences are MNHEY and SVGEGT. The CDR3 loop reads CASSPGDSSYEQYF. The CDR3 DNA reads TGTGCCAGCAGTCCAGGGGACAGCTCCTACGAGCAGTACTTC.

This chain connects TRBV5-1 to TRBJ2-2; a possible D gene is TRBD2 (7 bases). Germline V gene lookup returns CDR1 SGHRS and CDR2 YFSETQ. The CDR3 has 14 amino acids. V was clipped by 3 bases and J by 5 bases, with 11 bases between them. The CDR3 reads CASSWGGETGELFF. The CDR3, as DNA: TGCGCCAGCAGCTGGGGGGGCGAGACCGGGGAGCTGTTTTTT.